This entry lists 7 T cell receptor beta chains sequenced from one sample in a study of blood T cell repertoires in COVID-19. Measured with immunoSEQ multiplex PCR; TCRdb has only the in-frame clones, and not every one. The table shows approximately 170,000 clones, with approximately 79% occurring only once. The sequenced material came from peripheral blood. These TCRs come from an elderly woman with acute or convalescent COVID-19.

This chain joins TRBV28 and TRBJ1-5, with 7 bases aligning to TRBD1. V trimming: 5 bases; J trimming: 3 bases; junction bases outside the gene matches: 1. The CDR3 extends over 13 amino acids. The germline V gene encodes CDR1 MDHEN and CDR2 SYDVKM. The CDR3 bases are TGTGCCAGCAGTACAGGGGCCAATCAGCCCCAGCATTTT. As protein: CASSTGANQPQHF. Filled out from reference TRBV28 and TRBJ1-5, the complete variable domain reads DVKVTQSSRYLVKRTGEKVFLECVQDMDHENMFWYRQDPGLGLRLIYFSYDVKMKEKGDIPEGYSVSREKKERFSLILESASTNQTSMYLCASSTGANQPQHFGDGTRLSIL.

The chain carries TRBV7-2 and TRBJ2-5; a weak D match, TRBD2 (5 bases). CDR3 length: 16 residues. Germline CDR1 and CDR2: SGHTA and FQGNSA. The V end was cut by 1 base, the J end by 4 bases, with 16 bases between. The CDR3 spells CASSLDRRAPRETQYF. In DNA, the CDR3 is TGTGCCAGCAGCTTAGATAGGCGGGCTCCCCGAGAGACCCAGTACTTC.

This clone was counted a few times. CDR3 DNA: TGCAGTGCTAGTTCGCTAGCGGGAGCATACTCCTACAATGAGCAGTTCTTC. This gives the protein CSASSLAGAYSYNEQFF. This chain joins TRBV20-1 and TRBJ2-1; 10 bases map to TRBD2. Germline lookup yields CDR1 DFQATT and CDR2 SNEGSKA (reference sequence). This CDR3 is 17 amino acids long. V lost 3 bases and J lost 0; bases outside the gene matches: 8.

The gene calls are TRBV4-3 and TRBJ2-6; maybe TRBD2 (5 bases). CDR1 and CDR2 (germline): LGHNA, YSLEER. The V end lost 1 base, the J end lost 0 bases, and 10 bases lay between the germline ends. CDR3 length: 17 amino acids. CDR3 DNA sequence: TGCGCCAGCAGCCAAGCCCTGAGGGTCTCTGGGGCCAACGTCCTGACTTTC. This codes for CASSQALRVSGANVLTF.

This clone was counted a single time. This chain uses TRBV9 with TRBJ1-2; 8 positions match TRBD1. V was pared by 4 bases and J by 2 bases, with 7 bases of the junction left unmatched. From germline, CDR1 is SGDLS and CDR2 YYNGEE. The CDR3 contains 15 residues. This chain's CDR3 is CASSPRTGTNYGYTF. DNA for the CDR3: TGTGCCAGCAGCCCCAGGACAGGGACGAACTATGGCTACACCTTC.

J is TRBJ2-7 and V is TRBV27, with a tentative D call TRBD2 (5 bases). V was shortened by 10 bases and J by 2 bases, with 15 bases between the two germline ends. The CDR3 contains 13 residues. CDR1 MNHEY and CDR2 SMNVEV come from the germline V gene (reference sequence). CDR3 sequence (DNA): TGTGCCACCAAAGAACTAGGTACCTACGAGCAGTACTTC. It yields the protein CATKELGTYEQYF.

The chain is built from TRBV5-1 and TRBJ2-1, with D perhaps TRBD2 (6 bases). CDR3 size: 14 residues. In germline, CDR1 is SGHRS, CDR2 YFSETQ. V was cut by 0 bases and J by 8 bases, with 12 bases left in between. CDR3 in DNA: TGCGCCAGCAGCTTGGTGGCGACTAGTTATGAGCAGTTCTTC. This translates into CASSLVATSYEQFF. Full variable domain (rest looked up from reference TRBV5-1 and TRBJ2-1): KAGVTQTPRYLIKTRGQQVTLSCSPISGHRSVSWYQQTPGQGLQFLFEYFSETQRNKGNFPGRFSGRQFSNSRSEMNVSTLELGDSALYLCASSLVATSYEQFFGPGTRLTVL.